This T cell receptor beta chain was sequenced in a study of CD8 T cells in Susac syndrome. Blood CD8+ and CD4+ T cells underwent high-throughput TCR beta sequencing. Trimming removed 7 bases from V and 5 bases from J, with 20 bases in between. Germline CDR1 is SQVTM and CDR2 is ANQGSEA. This CDR3 has 14 amino acids. Reverse transcription of about 0.45 to 1 ug RNA was carried out with random hexamers. immunoSEQ multiplex PCR amplified TCR beta CDR3 across 54 Vbeta, 13 Jbeta. MiXCR, applied by TCRdb to the immunoSEQ multiplex PCR reads, yields one record per CDR3 protein. The data contain 95,000 to 150,000 distinct CDR3 sequences, nearly 96% of them singletons.

The J gene is TRBJ2-5, the V gene TRBV29-1; a possible D gene is TRBD1 (7 bases). The sequenced material came from CD4+ T cells from PBMCs. This clonotype was obtained from a human donor with Susac syndrome. The CDR3 bases are TGCAGCGCTGAGGGGGGCAGGGGGTACGAGACCCAGTACTTC. Translated, it gives CSAEGGRGYETQYF.